This T cell receptor beta chain stems from a study of blood T cell repertoires in COVID-19. Clones were read by immunoSEQ multiplex PCR, and TCRdb kept only the in-frame ones, dropping some. The sample contains under 200,000 clones, over 65% of which appear only once. The CDR3 contains 14 residues. Germline V gives CDR1 SQVTM, CDR2 ANQGSEA. With V trimmed by 6 bases and J by 2 bases, 7 bases remained unmatched. Participants were aged about 18 to 100 years from more than 20 US areas. This chain connects TRBV29-1 to TRBJ2-3; 8 bases line up with TRBD2. Specimen: PBMCs or T cells enriched from blood (not recorded which). The sequence came from a woman in her fifties or sixties who had recovered from COVID-19. In DNA form, the CDR3 reads TGCAGCGTAAGGAGGGGACTAGTCACAGATACGCAGTATTTT. Translated, it gives CSVRRGLVTDTQYF.